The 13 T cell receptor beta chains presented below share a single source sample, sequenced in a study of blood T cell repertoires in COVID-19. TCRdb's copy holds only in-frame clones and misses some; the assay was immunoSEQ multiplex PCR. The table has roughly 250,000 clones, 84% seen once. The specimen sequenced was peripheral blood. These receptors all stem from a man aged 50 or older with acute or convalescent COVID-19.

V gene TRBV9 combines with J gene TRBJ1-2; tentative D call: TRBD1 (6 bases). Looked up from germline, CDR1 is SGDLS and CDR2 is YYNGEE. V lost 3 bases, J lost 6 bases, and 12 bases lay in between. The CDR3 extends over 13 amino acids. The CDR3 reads CASSAHREHGYTF. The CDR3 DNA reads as TGTGCCAGCAGCGCCCACAGGGAACATGGCTACACCTTC. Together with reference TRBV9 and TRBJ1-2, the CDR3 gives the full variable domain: DSGVTQTPKHLITATGQRVTLRCSPRSGDLSVYWYQQSLDQGLQFLIQYYNGEERAKGNILERFSAQQFPDLHSELNLSSLELGDSALYFCASSAHREHGYTFGSGTRLTVV.

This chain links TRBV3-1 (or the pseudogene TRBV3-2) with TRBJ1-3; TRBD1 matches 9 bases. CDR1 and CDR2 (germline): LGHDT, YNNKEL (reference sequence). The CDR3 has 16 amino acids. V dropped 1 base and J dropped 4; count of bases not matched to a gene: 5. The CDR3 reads CASSQAGTGTGNTIYF. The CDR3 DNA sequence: TGTGCCAGCAGCCAAGCCGGGACAGGGACCGGAAACACCATATATTTT.

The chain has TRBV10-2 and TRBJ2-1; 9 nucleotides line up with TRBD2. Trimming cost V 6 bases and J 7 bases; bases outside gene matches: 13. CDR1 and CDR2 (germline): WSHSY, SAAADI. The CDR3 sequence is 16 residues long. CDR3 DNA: TGCGCCAGCAGATATCCGGCAGCGGGGGGCTTTAATGAGCAGTTCTTC. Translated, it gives CASRYPAAGGFNEQFF.

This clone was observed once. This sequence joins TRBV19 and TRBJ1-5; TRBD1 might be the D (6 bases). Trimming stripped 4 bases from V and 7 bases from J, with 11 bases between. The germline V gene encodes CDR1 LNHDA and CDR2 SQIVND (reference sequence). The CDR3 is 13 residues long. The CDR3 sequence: CASSSLGGQPQHF. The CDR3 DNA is TGTGCCAGTAGTAGCCTAGGGGGACAGCCCCAGCATTTT.

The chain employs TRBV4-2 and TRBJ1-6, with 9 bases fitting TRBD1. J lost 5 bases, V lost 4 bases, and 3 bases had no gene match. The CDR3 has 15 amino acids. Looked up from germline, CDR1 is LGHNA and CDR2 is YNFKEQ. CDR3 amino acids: CASSRGQGDNSPLHF. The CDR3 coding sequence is TGTGCCAGCAGCCGGGGACAGGGAGATAATTCACCCCTCCACTTT.

The CDR3: CASSSGQANQPQHF. The CDR3 nucleotides read TGTGCCAGCAGCTCCGGACAGGCCAATCAGCCCCAGCATTTT. The chain combines TRBV6-5 with TRBJ1-5; 7 nucleotides match TRBD1. V shed 6 bases, J shed 3 bases, and the junction held 5 bases outside the gene matches. Germline V gives CDR1 MNHEY, CDR2 SVGAGI. The CDR3 is made up of 14 amino acids.

Here the CDR3 reads CASSLVVGSGGSYEQYF. CDR3 sequence (DNA): TGTGCCAGCAGCTTAGTAGTAGGTAGCGGGGGCTCCTACGAGCAGTACTTC. The chain joins TRBV7-2 to TRBJ2-7, with 9 nucleotides matching TRBD2. CDR3 length equals 17 residues. V dropped 1 base and J dropped 0; count of bases not matched to a gene: 7. Germline loops: CDR1 SGHTA, CDR2 FQGNSA.

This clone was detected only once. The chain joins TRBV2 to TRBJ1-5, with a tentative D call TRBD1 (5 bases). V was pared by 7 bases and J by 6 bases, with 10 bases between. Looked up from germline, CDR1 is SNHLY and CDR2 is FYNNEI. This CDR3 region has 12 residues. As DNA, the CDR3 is TGTGCCAGCACAGGGAAGGGTCAGCCCCAGCATTTT. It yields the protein CASTGKGQPQHF.

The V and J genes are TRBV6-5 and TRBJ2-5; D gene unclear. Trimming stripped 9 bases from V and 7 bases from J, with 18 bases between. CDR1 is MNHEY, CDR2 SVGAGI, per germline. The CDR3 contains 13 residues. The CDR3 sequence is CASSLTGPRTQYF. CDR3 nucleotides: TGTGCCAGTTCGCTTACTGGGCCCCGGACCCAGTACTTC.

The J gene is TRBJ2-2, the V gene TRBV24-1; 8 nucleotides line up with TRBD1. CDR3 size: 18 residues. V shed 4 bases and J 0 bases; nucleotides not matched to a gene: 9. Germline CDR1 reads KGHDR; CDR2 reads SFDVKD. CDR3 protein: CATSDPPVTGANTGELFF. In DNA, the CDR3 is TGTGCCACCAGTGACCCCCCGGTGACAGGGGCGAACACCGGGGAGCTGTTTTTT.

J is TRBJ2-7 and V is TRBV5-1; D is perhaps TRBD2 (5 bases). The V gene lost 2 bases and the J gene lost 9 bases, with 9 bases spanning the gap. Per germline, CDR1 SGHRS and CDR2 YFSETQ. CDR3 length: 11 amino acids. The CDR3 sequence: CASSLEGAQYF. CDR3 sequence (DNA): TGCGCCAGCAGCTTAGAGGGCGCGCAGTACTTC.

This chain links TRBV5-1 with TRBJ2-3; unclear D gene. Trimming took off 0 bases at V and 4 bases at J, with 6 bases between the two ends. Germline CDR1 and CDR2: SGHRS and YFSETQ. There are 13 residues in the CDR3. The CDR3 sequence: CASSLGSPDTQYF. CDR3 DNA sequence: TGCGCCAGCAGCTTGGGGAGCCCAGATACGCAGTATTTT.

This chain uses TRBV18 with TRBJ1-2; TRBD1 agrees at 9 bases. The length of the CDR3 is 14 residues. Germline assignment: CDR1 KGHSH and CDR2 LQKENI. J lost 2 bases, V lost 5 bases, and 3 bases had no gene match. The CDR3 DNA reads TGTGCCAGCTCAACCGGGACAGGGAACTATGGCTACACCTTC. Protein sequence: CASSTGTGNYGYTF.